This TCR beta chain was identified during a study of cytomegalovirus exposure and HLA in healthy donors. The overall study: Out of 300 to 500 genotyped donors, 81% belonged to the Caucasian-associated ancestry cluster.

The CDR3 length is 13 residues. Trimming took off 4 bases at V and 5 bases at J, with 11 bases between the two ends. Germline values: CDR1 SGHTA, CDR2 FQGNSA. Amplification used 60 Vbeta primers and 13 Jbeta primers. Here immunoSEQ multiplex PCR was the method, and the copy in TCRdb shows in-frame clones only, minus some. The data hold more than 90,000 clones, with 69% observed a single time. Donors showed nominal health when sampled, although they likely had unrecorded immune exposures. This chain connects TRBV7-2 to TRBJ1-1, with D unresolved. The sequenced material came from PBMCs. This TCR derives from a man aged 50 or older in good health and CMV-seronegative. The CDR3 DNA sequence: TGTGCCAGCAGCTCGACTCGAGGGACTGAAGCTTTCTTT. Protein: CASSSTRGTEAFF.